The 19 T cell receptor beta chains below come from one sample, sequenced in a study of blood T cell repertoires in COVID-19. Using immunoSEQ multiplex PCR, the repertoire was profiled, and TCRdb retains in-frame clones only, with some absent. The data contain 190,000 or so clones, about nine tenths of them seen just once; the ten biggest clones take up roughly 1.2%. The source material was PBMCs or T cells enriched from blood (not recorded which). The receptors here all came from a man aged 25-40 years who had recovered from COVID-19.

The chain links TRBV29-1 to TRBJ2-7; 12 nucleotides agree with TRBD2. Per the germline V gene, CDR1 is SQVTM and CDR2 is ANQGSEA. The V gene end was trimmed by 5 bases and the J gene end by 1 base; junction bases not matched to a gene: 3. CDR3 size: 14 residues. CDR3: CSVPSGRESYEQYF. For the CDR3, the DNA is TGCAGCGTTCCTAGCGGGAGGGAATCCTACGAGCAGTACTTC.

This sequence joins TRBV29-1 and TRBJ2-7; 9 bases fit TRBD1. The length of the CDR3 is 13 residues. With V trimmed by 5 bases and J by 0 bases, 2 bases remained unmatched. CDR1 is SQVTM, CDR2 ANQGSEA, per germline. The CDR3, as DNA: TGCAGCGTTAAACAGGGGGCCTCCTACGAGCAGTACTTC. Translated, it gives CSVKQGASYEQYF.

The chain is built from TRBV4-3 and TRBJ1-2; possible D gene TRBD1, 5 bases. This CDR3 spans 17 amino acids. Trimming cost V 0 bases and J 4 bases, with 18 bases left between them. Germline lookup yields CDR1 LGHNA and CDR2 YSLEER. The DNA for the CDR3 is TGCGCCAGCAGCCAAGATTTGATGGGGGGTGGGCGCTATGGCTACACCTTC. It yields the protein CASSQDLMGGGRYGYTF.

The chain recombines TRBV19 with TRBJ2-5; TRBD1 aligns across 9 bases. V dropped 6 bases and J dropped 5; count of bases not matched to a gene: 4. This CDR3 contains 13 residues. CDR1 and CDR2 (germline): LNHDA, SQIVND (reference sequence). For the CDR3, the DNA is TGTGCCAGTAGGGACAGGGGCACCGAGACCCAGTACTTC. As protein: CASRDRGTETQYF.

This chain connects TRBV7-2 to TRBJ2-7; possible D gene TRBD2, 7 bases. CDR3 length: 16 residues. Per germline, CDR1 SGHTA and CDR2 FQGNSA. V was shortened by 2 bases and J by 0 bases, with 14 bases between the two germline ends. In DNA form, the CDR3 reads TGTGCCAGCAGCTTACACGGGGGGCAGATCTCCTACGAGCAGTACTTC. Translation: CASSLHGGQISYEQYF.

The chain employs TRBV30 and TRBJ2-4, with 8 bases identical to TRBD1. This CDR3 has 13 amino acids. Germline lookup yields CDR1 GTSNPN and CDR2 SVGIG (reference sequence). V gave up 2 bases and J gave up 7 bases; unmatched junction bases: 4. The CDR3 nucleotides read TGTGCCTGGAGTAGCCAGGGGGCTAACATTCAGTACTTC. Translated: CAWSSQGANIQYF.

V usage is TRBV18 and J usage is TRBJ1-1; unclear D gene. Germline loops: CDR1 KGHSH, CDR2 LQKENI. The CDR3 spans 15 residues. V gave up 0 bases and J gave up 4 bases, with 12 bases separating them. CDR3 residues: CASSPPNRGSTEAFF. The CDR3 nucleotides are TGTGCCAGCTCACCACCGAATCGAGGGTCCACTGAAGCTTTCTTT.

This rearrangement joins TRBV5-1 to TRBJ2-3; 14 bases fit TRBD2. V lost 3 bases to trimming and J lost 3 bases; unmatched junction nucleotides: 0. The CDR3 runs 15 residues. Germline values: CDR1 SGHRS, CDR2 YFSETQ. The CDR3 protein is CASSWTSGGTDTQYF. The CDR3, as DNA: TGCGCCAGCAGCTGGACTAGCGGGGGGACAGATACGCAGTATTTT.

This sequence joins TRBV24-1 and TRBJ2-3; 9 positions agree with TRBD1. The V gene's germline CDR1 is KGHDR and CDR2 SFDVKD. The CDR3 is 16 residues long. Trimming at V came to 3 bases and at J to 3 bases, leaving 6 bases not matched to a gene. The CDR3 spells CATSDPDRGGTDTQYF. As DNA, the CDR3 is TGTGCCACCAGTGATCCCGACAGGGGGGGAACAGATACGCAGTATTTT.

The chain is built from TRBV19 and TRBJ1-5; 7 bases line up with TRBD1. The germline gives CDR1 LNHDA, CDR2 SQIVND (reference sequence). The CDR3 totals 16 residues. Trimming cost V 7 bases and J 5 bases; bases outside gene matches: 14. The CDR3 sequence: CASTLMGQGGYQPQHF. Here the CDR3 DNA reads TGTGCCAGTACTCTAATGGGGCAGGGGGGCTATCAGCCCCAGCATTTT.

The rearrangement joins TRBV4-2 to TRBJ2-7; 8 nucleotides agree with TRBD2. Germline V lookup: CDR1 LGHNA, CDR2 YNFKEQ. CDR3 length: 16 residues. After removal of 5 bases from V and 0 bases from J, the junction contained 9 bases not matched to a gene. CDR3 loop: CASSAQTGTSSYEQYF. The CDR3 DNA reads TGTGCCAGCAGCGCCCAGACCGGGACTAGCTCCTACGAGCAGTACTTC.

This clone was picked up one time. The chain links TRBV11-2 to TRBJ2-5, with 8 positions matching TRBD2. The germline gives CDR1 SGHAT, CDR2 FQNNGV. This CDR3 spans 15 amino acids. Unmatched junction bases numbered 5, after V lost 4 bases and J lost 1 base. The CDR3, as DNA: TGTGCCAGCAGCTCCCGTAGCGGGACCCAAGAGACCCAGTACTTC. It codes for CASSSRSGTQETQYF.

The chain joins TRBV24-1 to TRBJ1-2; D may be TRBD1 (6 bases). V shed 4 bases and J shed 6 bases, with 14 bases lying between them. CDR1 is KGHDR, CDR2 SFDVKD, per germline. The CDR3 has 14 amino acids. The CDR3 reads CATSDQRTVHGYTF. DNA of the CDR3: TGTGCCACCAGTGACCAAAGGACAGTACATGGCTACACCTTC.

This clone was observed once. J is TRBJ1-1 and V is TRBV7-9; D is unclear. CDR1 is SEHNR, CDR2 FQNEAQ, per germline (reference sequence). V was pared by 0 bases and J by 0 bases, with 14 bases between. CDR3 length equals 17 residues. The CDR3 DNA sequence: TGTGCCAGCAGCTTAGCGAGGGTGGGAGCGTTGAACACTGAAGCTTTCTTT. As protein: CASSLARVGALNTEAFF.

The chain recombines TRBV28 with TRBJ1-6; 7 bases are a match to TRBD1. The V segment lost 4 bases and the J segment 7 bases; nucleotides outside the gene matches: 4. This CDR3 contains 14 residues. Germline assignment: CDR1 MDHEN and CDR2 SYDVKM. CDR3 sequence: CASSSGQENSPLHF. DNA of the CDR3: TGTGCCAGCAGTTCCGGACAGGAGAATTCACCCCTCCACTTT.

The CDR3 DNA is TGTGCCAGCAGTCCGGGGCCAGGGGCTCGGAATGAGCAGTTCTTC. This sequence encodes CASSPGPGARNEQFF. The rearrangement links TRBV6-5 to TRBJ2-1, with D perhaps TRBD1 (6 bases). Deletions cut 5 bases from V and 7 bases from J, with 18 bases between. The CDR3 extends over 15 amino acids. The V gene's germline CDR1 is MNHEY and CDR2 SVGAGI.

The chain employs TRBV5-6 and TRBJ2-7; a weak D match, TRBD2 (7 bases). Germline V gives CDR1 SGHDT, CDR2 YYEEEE. This CDR3 comprises 14 residues. The germline V and J ends were trimmed by 0 bases and 5 bases, with 12 bases remaining between them. The CDR3 nucleotides read TGTGCCAGCAGCTTGGCTGGGGGGGGGCACGAGCAGTACTTC. As protein: CASSLAGGGHEQYF.

The chain uses TRBV4-3 and TRBJ2-4; 8 bases are a match to TRBD2. J was trimmed by 8 bases and V by 1 base; bases with no gene match: 10. Germline values: CDR1 LGHNA, CDR2 YSLEER. The CDR3 is 16 residues long. CDR3: CASSQVLSSGSDIQYF. The DNA of the CDR3 is TGCGCCAGCAGCCAAGTTTTGTCCAGCGGGAGTGACATTCAGTACTTC.

The count of this clone is one. The chain is built from TRBV5-1 and TRBJ2-5, with 8 bases lining up with TRBD1. CDR1 is SGHRS, CDR2 YFSETQ, per germline. The CDR3 runs 16 residues. J was trimmed by 1 base and V by 4 bases; bases with no gene match: 9. The DNA of the CDR3 is TGCGCCAGCAGCCGACAGGGGCGCCGGGTCCAAGAGACCCAGTACTTC. This encodes CASSRQGRRVQETQYF.